A single sample is the source of the 23 T cell receptor beta chains below, sequenced in a study of cytomegalovirus exposure and HLA in healthy donors. Using immunoSEQ multiplex PCR, the repertoire was profiled, and TCRdb retains in-frame clones only, with some absent. Of around 350,000 clones detected, roughly 90% appear once; the ten largest clones hold 0.83%. The sequencing input was PBMCs. The receptors were gathered from a woman under 30 in good health and CMV-seronegative.

This clone was seen a single time. This chain links TRBV19 with TRBJ2-2; no firm D call. Trimming removed 3 bases at V and 1 base at J, with 12 bases between. The CDR3 is 16 residues long. The germline CDR1 and CDR2 sequences are LNHDA and SQIVND (reference sequence). CDR3 DNA sequence: TGTGCCAGTAGTATTGTAACAGCCCTGAACACCGGGGAGCTGTTTTTT. Protein product: CASSIVTALNTGELFF.

The chain has TRBV27 and TRBJ2-1; D perhaps matches TRBD2 (6 bases). Germline CDR1 reads MNHEY; CDR2 reads SMNVEV (reference sequence). The CDR3 spans 17 residues. The V end lost 6 bases, the J end lost 5 bases, and 23 bases lay between the germline ends. Written as DNA, the CDR3 is TGTGCCAGCAGACCGATTCTAGCGAGGAGAGGTCACAATGAGCAGTTCTTC. The encoded protein is CASRPILARRGHNEQFF.

The V call is TRBV5-4, the J call TRBJ2-7, with 7 bases matching TRBD1. The V gene end was trimmed by 4 bases and the J gene end by 5 bases; junction bases not matched to a gene: 6. The CDR3 consists of 13 residues. CDR1 is SGHNT, CDR2 YYREEE, per germline (reference sequence). In DNA form, the CDR3 reads TGTGCCAGCAGCCCGGGACAGCGTCACGAGCAGTACTTC. Its protein product is CASSPGQRHEQYF.

The genes are TRBV28 and TRBJ2-3; 7 positions agree with TRBD2. CDR3 length: 14 residues. Trimming took 6 bases from V and 6 from J; bases not matched to a gene: 9. Germline loops: CDR1 MDHEN, CDR2 SYDVKM. CDR3 loop: CASRPAGVRDTQYF. CDR3 DNA: TGTGCCAGCAGACCCGCGGGAGTTAGGGATACGCAGTATTTT.

This clone has just one count. In DNA form, the CDR3 reads TGTGCCAGCAGTTCCCAGGGGGCGCTCCCATCCTACGAGCAGTACTTC. It is translated as CASSSQGALPSYEQYF. This chain connects TRBV27 to TRBJ2-7; 8 bases map to TRBD1. The CDR3 has 16 residues. Trimming at V came to 4 bases and at J to 1 base, leaving 9 bases not matched to a gene. The germline CDR1 and CDR2 sequences are MNHEY and SMNVEV (reference sequence).

The rearrangement uses TRBV28 and TRBJ1-1; D unresolved. CDR1 is MDHEN, CDR2 SYDVKM, per germline. The CDR3 covers 11 residues. Trimming cost V 7 bases and J 3 bases, with 6 bases left between them. CDR3 in amino acids: CASNLYTEAFF. The CDR3 bases are TGTGCCAGCAATCTCTACACTGAAGCTTTCTTT.

This chain joins TRBV10-3 and TRBJ2-2; 7 positions agree with TRBD2. V shed 2 bases and J 6 bases; nucleotides not matched to a gene: 6. Germline V CDR1 and CDR2: ENHRY, SYGVKD. The CDR3 totals 15 residues. The CDR3 reads CAISEGSGGAGELFF. The CDR3 DNA is TGTGCCATCAGTGAGGGGTCGGGAGGAGCCGGGGAGCTGTTTTTT.

This clone occurred once. The chain combines TRBV30 with TRBJ1-4; 7 bases align to TRBD1. Trimming removed 0 bases from V and 11 bases from J; junction bases left unmatched: 0. The CDR3 is made up of 11 amino acids. The V gene's germline CDR1 is GTSNPN and CDR2 SVGIG (reference sequence). CDR3 loop: CAWSVQGKLFF. In DNA form, the CDR3 reads TGTGCCTGGAGTGTACAGGGGAAACTGTTTTTT. The variable domain in full, completed from reference TRBV30 and TRBJ1-4, reads SQTIHQWPATLVQPVGSPLSLECTVEGTSNPNLYWYRQAAGRGLQLLFYSVGIGQISSEVPQNLSASRPQDRQFILSSKKLLLSDSGFYLCAWSVQGKLFFGSGTQLSVL.

The chain combines TRBV5-1 with TRBJ1-2; the D is unclear. With 4 bases removed from V and 1 base from J, the gap between germline ends came to 11 bases. The CDR3 extends over 14 amino acids. The germline V gene has CDR1 SGHRS and CDR2 YFSETQ. The chain's CDR3 is CASSPVADNYGYTF. In nucleotides, the CDR3 is TGCGCCAGCAGCCCAGTCGCAGATAACTATGGCTACACCTTC.

J is TRBJ1-5 and V is TRBV5-4; 9 bases align to TRBD1. The CDR3 totals 15 residues. Looked up from germline, CDR1 is SGHNT and CDR2 is YYREEE (reference sequence). With 4 bases clipped from V and 7 bases from J, the junction kept 9 bases outside the gene matches. The CDR3, as DNA: TGTGCCAGCAGCCCGGGACAGGGAGTCGAACAGCCCCAGCATTTT. Translation: CASSPGQGVEQPQHF.

The chain carries TRBV28 and TRBJ1-4; TRBD1 might be the D (6 bases). The V end was cut by 5 bases, the J end by 3 bases, with 13 bases between. CDR3 size: 15 residues. Germline lookup yields CDR1 MDHEN and CDR2 SYDVKM. DNA of the CDR3: TGTGCCAGCAGTGCTACAGGGATGGCTAATGAAAAACTGTTTTTT. Translation: CASSATGMANEKLFF.

This clone was found a few times. The CDR3 here is CASSPFAGGQETQYF. CDR3 coding DNA: TGTGCCAGCAGTCCCTTCGCAGGGGGCCAGGAGACCCAGTACTTC. This chain joins TRBV25-1 and TRBJ2-5, with 8 bases that match TRBD1. The CDR3 length is 15 residues. The V gene end was trimmed by 5 bases and the J gene end by 5 bases; junction bases not matched to a gene: 10. CDR1 MGHDK and CDR2 SYGVNS come from the germline V gene.

The J gene is TRBJ2-7, the V gene TRBV7-8; unclear D gene. The CDR3 consists of 11 residues. V shed 4 bases and J shed 5 bases, with 6 bases lying between them. Germline CDR1 reads SGHVS; CDR2 reads FQNEAQ. In DNA form, the CDR3 reads TGTGCCAGCAGCTATCATGACGAGCAGTACTTC. The encoded protein is CASSYHDEQYF.

V usage is TRBV19 and J usage is TRBJ2-5, with TRBD2 identical over 8 bases. J was trimmed by 5 bases and V by 2 bases; bases with no gene match: 16. CDR1 LNHDA and CDR2 SQIVND come from the germline V gene (reference sequence). The CDR3 is 18 residues long. The CDR3 nucleotides are TGTGCCAGTAGTATAATTTCCCCCTCGGGGGGGCCCCGGGAGACCCAGTACTTC. Translated, it gives CASSIISPSGGPRETQYF.

The J gene is TRBJ2-7, the V gene TRBV15; D might be TRBD1 (7 bases). The CDR3 consists of 14 residues. The V end lost 1 base, the J end lost 2 bases, and 9 bases lay between the germline ends. Per the germline V gene, CDR1 is LNHNV and CDR2 is YYDKDF (reference sequence). The CDR3 nucleotides read TGTGCCACCAGCAGAGGCAGGGGGGCCTACGAGCAGTACTTC. Protein product: CATSRGRGAYEQYF.

This chain connects TRBV7-3 to TRBJ2-1; TRBD2 might be the D (5 bases). The ends were cut back, 0 bases at V and 10 bases at J, with 13 bases in the middle. Germline loops: CDR1 SGHTA, CDR2 FQGTGA. The CDR3 runs to 14 residues. The CDR3 DNA reads TGTGCCAGCAGCTTAACCGGGCGGGCTGTCGAGCAGTTCTTC. Protein sequence: CASSLTGRAVEQFF.

The chain uses TRBV18 and TRBJ2-7; tentative D call: TRBD2 (5 bases). The V end was cut by 1 base, the J end by 9 bases, with 22 bases between. Per the germline V gene, CDR1 is KGHSH and CDR2 is LQKENI. The CDR3 has 16 residues. CDR3 residues: CASSPLPLTLPEGQYF. In DNA form, the CDR3 reads TGTGCCAGCTCACCACTCCCACTAACCCTCCCAGAGGGGCAGTACTTC. The variable domain in full, completed from reference TRBV18 and TRBJ2-7, reads NAGVMQNPRHLVRRRGQEARLRCSPMKGHSHVYWYRQLPEEGLKFMVYLQKENIIDESGMPKERFSAEFPKEGPSILRIQQVVRGDSAAYFCASSPLPLTLPEGQYFGPGTRLTVT.

The gene calls are TRBV7-8 and TRBJ2-7; maybe TRBD2 (6 bases). The V gene's germline CDR1 is SGHVS and CDR2 FQNEAQ. Deletions cut 2 bases from V and 5 bases from J, with 13 bases between. The CDR3 is 14 residues long. The CDR3 DNA reads as TGTGCCAGCAGCTTAAGTGCAGGGAGGAACGAGCAGTACTTC. This gives the protein CASSLSAGRNEQYF.

The J gene is TRBJ2-5, the V gene TRBV6-1, with D possibly being TRBD2 (5 bases). The length of the CDR3 is 13 residues. The V gene's germline CDR1 is MNHNS and CDR2 SASEGT. The V end was cut by 6 bases, the J end by 8 bases, with 16 bases between. CDR3 nucleotide sequence: TGTGCCAGCAGGCCGGACTCCCGTCGAACCCAGTACTTC. Translated, it gives CASRPDSRRTQYF.

V usage is TRBV18 and J usage is TRBJ2-3, with 14 positions matching TRBD2. Germline CDR1 reads KGHSH; CDR2 reads LQKENI. CDR3 size: 15 residues. Unmatched junction bases numbered 0, after V lost 1 base and J lost 6 bases. The CDR3 DNA reads as TGTGCCAGCTCACCACGGACTAGCGGGAGGGATACGCAGTATTTT. Translated: CASSPRTSGRDTQYF.

J is TRBJ2-3 and V is TRBV11-1; 10 bases match TRBD2. The germline CDR1 and CDR2 sequences are SGHAT and FQDESV (reference sequence). The junction had 12 bases not matched to a gene; V was cut back by 2 bases and J by 10 bases. This CDR3 region has 16 residues. The CDR3 DNA follows: TGTGCCAGCAGCTTAACTCTAGCGGGAGCCATCACGGCGCAGTATTTT. This gives the protein CASSLTLAGAITAQYF.

This rearrangement joins TRBV4-1 to TRBJ1-4; 9 bases line up with TRBD1. This CDR3 has 17 amino acids. Germline V lookup: CDR1 MGHRA, CDR2 YSYEKL. J gave up 8 bases and V 0 bases, and 10 bases lay outside the gene matches. The CDR3 nucleotides read TGCGCCAGCAGCCAAGAGGCGGCGGGACAGGGAATCGAAAAACTGTTTTTT. Protein: CASSQEAAGQGIEKLFF.

This clone was observed a single time. J is TRBJ1-6 and V is TRBV2; no firm D call. Germline assignment: CDR1 SNHLY and CDR2 FYNNEI. The V gene lost 0 bases and the J gene lost 10 bases, with 10 bases spanning the gap. The CDR3 is 14 amino acids. This chain's CDR3 is CASSEAEGISPLHF. The CDR3 DNA is TGTGCCAGCAGTGAAGCGGAGGGTATCTCACCCCTCCACTTT. Full variable domain (remainder filled in from reference TRBV2 and TRBJ1-6): EPEVTQTPSHQVTQMGQEVILRCVPISNHLYFYWYRQILGQKVEFLVSFYNNEISEKSEIFDDQFSVERPDGSNFTLKIRSTKLEDSAMYFCASSEAEGISPLHFGNGTRLTVT.